This T cell receptor beta chain came from a study of shared clonotypes between healthy human individuals. Germline CDR1 is SEHNR and CDR2 is FQNEAQ (reference sequence). V lost 3 bases, J lost 3 bases, and 11 bases lay in between. The CDR3 is 14 residues long. Sorted-subset replicate PCR reactions contained 200 ng DNA, corresponding to approximately 30,000 T cell genomes. Method: immunoSEQ multiplex PCR; TCRdb's copy keeps in-frame clones and lacks some. In the table there are roughly 520,000 clones, 95% to 97% of which are singletons. Material: naive CD4+ T cells sorted from blood. Subset denoted: CD45RA+ positively selected. This receptor was obtained from a woman aged 25 to 45 in good health. The V call is TRBV7-9, the J call TRBJ1-1; D ambiguous. Here the CDR3 reads CASSFSQTHTEAFF. In nucleotides, the CDR3 is TGTGCCAGCAGCTTCAGTCAGACGCACACTGAAGCTTTCTTT.